The 6 T cell receptor beta chains presented below share a single source sample, sequenced in a study of blood T cells in healthy people across ages. Combining a sample-barcoded 5' primer with a J-beta primer mix, a second PCR ran for about 7 to 11 cycles. TCRdb fed the 5' RACE reads into MiXCR, producing one record per CDR3 protein. The sample contains approximately 1.5 million distinct CDR3 sequences, roughly a third of which appear only once. Sequences were obtained from blood. These receptor sequences come from a woman in her 30s in good health.

The V gene is TRBV11-2, the J gene TRBJ1-4, with D possibly matching TRBD1 (6 bases). This CDR3 region has 14 residues. The V gene lost 5 bases and the J gene lost 7 bases, with 14 bases spanning the gap. Looked up from germline, CDR1 is SGHAT and CDR2 is FQNNGV. CDR3 in amino acids: CASSAGVEGEKLFF. For the CDR3, the DNA is TGTGCCAGCAGCGCAGGGGTGGAGGGTGAAAAACTGTTTTTT.

This clonotype was observed a handful of times. The V call is TRBV7-2, the J call TRBJ2-3; unclear D gene. Germline-derived CDR1 and CDR2 are SGHTA and FQGNSA. The CDR3 totals 14 residues. The ends were cut back, 1 base at V and 3 bases at J, with 8 bases in the middle. The DNA of the CDR3 is TGTGCCAGCAGCTTAGTTATGACTACAGATACGCAGTATTTT. Amino acid sequence: CASSLVMTTDTQYF.

The V and J genes are TRBV11-2 and TRBJ2-1; D may be TRBD1 (6 bases). CDR3 length equals 16 residues. V was shortened by 4 bases and J by 1 base, with 14 bases between the two germline ends. Looked up from germline, CDR1 is SGHAT and CDR2 is FQNNGV. CDR3 in amino acids: CASSSTNQGSYNEQFF. The CDR3 region has the DNA TGTGCCAGCAGCTCCACAAATCAGGGGTCCTACAATGAGCAGTTCTTC. Combining the CDR3 with reference TRBV11-2 and TRBJ2-1 gives the whole variable domain EAGVAQSPRYKIIEKRQSVAFWCNPISGHATLYWYQQILGQGPKLLIQFQNNGVVDDSQLPKDRFSAERLKGVDSTLKIQPAKLEDSAVYLCASSSTNQGSYNEQFFGPGTRLTVL.

This chain uses TRBV7-2 with TRBJ1-1; 8 bases align to TRBD1. The CDR3 sequence is 16 residues long. The ends lost 4 bases at V and 1 base at J; junction bases unmatched: 8. The germline gives CDR1 SGHTA, CDR2 FQGNSA. In nucleotides, the CDR3 is TGTGCCAGCAGCTCCAGACAGGGGCCAGCGAACACTGAAGCTTTCTTT. This sequence encodes CASSSRQGPANTEAFF.

In this sample, this clonotype turned up a few times. The chain couples TRBV29-1 to TRBJ1-1; D not resolved. V shed 4 bases and J shed 0 bases, with 12 bases lying between them. CDR1 and CDR2 (germline): SQVTM, ANQGSEA. The CDR3 contains 14 residues. In DNA form, the CDR3 reads TGCAGCGTTGTGGACGGCAGCATGAACACTGAAGCTTTCTTT. The encoded protein is CSVVDGSMNTEAFF.

The chain combines TRBV5-6 with TRBJ1-2; no reliable D call. Trimming cost V 6 bases and J 8 bases, with 20 bases left between them. CDR3 length: 14 amino acids. CDR1 is SGHDT, CDR2 YYEEEE, per germline. CDR3 sequence reads: CASTSLEAAAGYTF. The CDR3 DNA follows: TGTGCCAGCACCTCACTGGAGGCAGCAGCCGGCTACACCTTC.